This T cell receptor beta chain stems from a study of technical replicates of blood from several donors. Clones were sequenced by immunoSEQ multiplex PCR, and TCRdb holds only the in-frame ones, with some missing. The sample gives around 68,000 clones, 90% to 95% of which show up once; 0.3% to 0.4% is in the top ten. The V gene end was trimmed by 5 bases and the J gene end by 5 bases; junction bases not matched to a gene: 14. Germline CDR1 is SGDLS and CDR2 is YYNGEE. The CDR3 covers 17 residues. The clonotype comes from a human donor in good health. Some clones in this sample may be carry-over from other donors' samples. Sequenced material: T cells isolated from PBMCs. The rearrangement joins TRBV9 to TRBJ2-2; 8 bases match TRBD1. The CDR3: CASRNPSGGAGTGELFF. The CDR3 nucleotides are TGTGCCAGCAGAAACCCCTCAGGGGGCGCAGGGACCGGGGAGCTGTTTTTT.